This TCR beta chain was retrieved from a study of blood T cells in healthy people across ages. Primers used in a second PCR of about 7 to 11 cycles were a sample-barcoded 5' primer and a J-beta primer mix. TCRdb reprocessed the 5' RACE reads with MiXCR, giving one entry per CDR3 protein. The repertoire holds about 780,000 distinct CDR3 sequences, more than 25% seen once, with under 3% in the top ten. In this sample, this clonotype turned up a few times. Its antigen is not identified. Findings and caveats of the study: Both higher diversity and more naive CD4+ cells marked long-lived donors when set against aged donors.

The V gene's germline CDR1 is DFQATT and CDR2 SNEGSKA (reference sequence). The V end was cut by 1 base, the J end by 4 bases, with 10 bases between. This CDR3 has 13 residues. Caucasian individuals from Russia who were healthy and aged roughly 6 to 95 acted as donors. Total RNA extracted from each sample amounted to at least 5.5 micrograms. The sample also formed part of further work on T cells of mothers and their children.

Material for sequencing was blood. This TCR was sampled from a boy between 10 and 17 years old in good health. The rearrangement links TRBV20-1 to TRBJ2-5; D perhaps matches TRBD2 (6 bases). As DNA, the CDR3 is TGCAGTGCTAGAGTAGACGGGAGAGAGACCCAGTACTTC. This translates into CSARVDGRETQYF.